The present TCR beta chain was sequenced within a study of blood T cell repertoires in COVID-19. This CDR3 has 16 residues. Germline CDR1 and CDR2: SGHVS and FNYEAQ. Trimming took off 2 bases at V and 5 bases at J, with 16 bases between the two ends. Data came from immunoSEQ multiplex PCR; TCRdb stores just in-frame clones and leaves some out. The sample has 310,000 or so clones, about 90% seen once; the top ten hold about 6%. The TCR comes from a man aged 18 to 35 who had recovered from COVID-19. Sequenced: peripheral blood. The chain joins TRBV7-6 to TRBJ1-5, with a weak D call TRBD1 (5 bases). The CDR3 region has the DNA TGTGCCAGCAGCTTATATCCTTTATCGGGGGATCAGCCCCAGCATTTT. This translates into CASSLYPLSGDQPQHF.